A selection of T cell receptor beta chains follows, all from one sample in a study of control samples from healthy donors and cancer patients. Some clones are missing from TCRdb's copy, which holds only in-frame ones; the method was immunoSEQ multiplex PCR. Of approximately 100,000 clones listed, approximately 84% are singletons. The sample taken for sequencing was PBMCs. The receptors were gathered from a man aged 65-85 years with lung cancer. Each CDR3 is given with its conserved first and last residue. A D gene is named only where the DNA matches it firmly. Clone size, where shown, is once, few, many, or a class for clones that have expanded.

TRBD1	-	TRBV5-1	TRBJ2-7	TGCGCCAGCAGCTTGGGGGACAGGGGGTACGAGCAGTACTTC	CASSLGDRGYEQYF
-	-	TRBV2	TRBJ2-7	TGTGCCAGCAGTGACTGGGGCCTCGGGGAGCAGTACTTC	CASSDWGLGEQYF
-	-	TRBV3-1/TRBV3-2	TRBJ2-2	TGTGCCAGCAGCCCCCGTGTCCAGGGGCTAAACACCGGGGAGCTGTTTTTT	CASSPRVQGLNTGELFF
-	-	TRBV27	TRBJ2-4	TGTGCCACCAAAGTGGGGAATCTCGGTTGGGAGTACTTC	CATKVGNLGWEYF
TRBD1	-	TRBV5-4	TRBJ2-7	TGTGCCAGCAGCACCCGACAGGGCCACGAGCAGTACTTC	CASSTRQGHEQYF
-	few	TRBV18	TRBJ2-1	TGTGCCAGCTCCTTGGAAGGCCCAATCAATGAGCAGTTCTTC	CASSLEGPINEQFF
TRBD1	-	TRBV19	TRBJ1-5	TGTGCCAGTAGTCCCAGGACAGGCTTGAGCAATCAGCCCCAGCATTTT	CASSPRTGLSNQPQHF
-	-	TRBV3-1/TRBV3-2	TRBJ1-2	TGTGCCAGCAGCCTAGGGTTGACAAACTATGGCTACACCTTC	CASSLGLTNYGYTF
TRBD2	-	TRBV3-1/TRBV3-2	TRBJ2-2	TGTGCCAGCAGCACGCTAGCGGGGGTGAACACCGGGGAGCTGTTTTTT	CASSTLAGVNTGELFF
TRBD1	-	TRBV5-4	TRBJ2-1	TGTGCCAGCAGCTTAGGTAGACAGGGAAACAATGAGCAGTTCTTC	CASSLGRQGNNEQFF
-	-	TRBV4-1	TRBJ2-7	TGCGCCAGCAGCCACTGGCCTGAAGGGATGGGGTACTTC	CASSHWPEGMGYF
TRBD1	-	TRBV12-5	TRBJ1-3	TGTGCTAGTGGACAAGGGACTACAGGGGTCTCTGGAAACACCATATATTTT	CASGQGTTGVSGNTIYF
-	-	TRBV7-6	TRBJ1-3	TGTGCCAGCAGCTTAAATCCGACCGGAAACACCATATATTTT	CASSLNPTGNTIYF
-	few	TRBV3-1/TRBV3-2	TRBJ1-5	TGTGCCAGCAGCCACGGTGGGGGCAATCAGCCCCAGCATTTT	CASSHGGGNQPQHF
TRBD1	-	TRBV3-1/TRBV3-2	TRBJ1-2	TGTGCCAGCAGCCACCGGGACAGGGCTCCGAGCGGCTACACCTTC	CASSHRDRAPSGYTF
-	-	TRBV6-5	TRBJ2-6	TGTGCCAGCAACTTCCAGGCTGGGGCCAACGTCCTGACTTTC	CASNFQAGANVLTF
-	-	TRBV6-5	TRBJ2-2	TGTGCCAGCAGAGCCTGGGCTAGCGGGGAGCTGTTTTTT	CASRAWASGELFF
-	-	TRBV10-3	TRBJ2-1	TGTGCCATCAGTGAGTTCAACTCCGGGGTCGGAAATGAGCAGTTCTTC	CAISEFNSGVGNEQFF
TRBD2	once	TRBV3-1/TRBV3-2	TRBJ2-7	TGTGCCAGCGCGACGGGGGGAAACTACGAGCAGTACTTC	CASATGGNYEQYF
TRBD1	-	TRBV5-1	TRBJ2-1	TGCGCCAGCAGTTCGGACAGGCCTTACAATGAGCAGTTCTTC	CASSSDRPYNEQFF
TRBD2	-	TRBV7-7	TRBJ2-1	TGTGCTAGCAGCGAGGGACTAGCGGGAGAGCAGTTCTTC	CASSEGLAGEQFF
TRBD2	-	TRBV5-4	TRBJ2-3	TGTGCCAGCAGCTCACCTAGCGGGGGGGGAGATACGCAGTATTTT	CASSSPSGGGDTQYF
TRBD1	-	TRBV27	TRBJ1-2	TGTGCCAGCAGTTCAGGGGGCTGGAACTATGGCTACACCTTC	CASSSGGWNYGYTF
-	-	TRBV9	TRBJ2-3	TGTGCCAGCAGCGTCACAAGGGGTCACACAGATACGCAGTATTTT	CASSVTRGHTDTQYF
TRBD1	-	TRBV11-3	TRBJ2-1	TGTGCCAGCAGCTTAGGGACAGGGTCCTACAATGAGCAGTTCTTC	CASSLGTGSYNEQFF
-	few	TRBV5-1	TRBJ2-7	TGCGCCAGCAGCACGATGCCAGGCGACTCCTACGAGCAGTACTTC	CASSTMPGDSYEQYF
-	-	TRBV21-1	TRBJ1-1	TGTGCCAGCAGCTCAATGAACACTGAAGCTTTCTTT	CASSSMNTEAFF